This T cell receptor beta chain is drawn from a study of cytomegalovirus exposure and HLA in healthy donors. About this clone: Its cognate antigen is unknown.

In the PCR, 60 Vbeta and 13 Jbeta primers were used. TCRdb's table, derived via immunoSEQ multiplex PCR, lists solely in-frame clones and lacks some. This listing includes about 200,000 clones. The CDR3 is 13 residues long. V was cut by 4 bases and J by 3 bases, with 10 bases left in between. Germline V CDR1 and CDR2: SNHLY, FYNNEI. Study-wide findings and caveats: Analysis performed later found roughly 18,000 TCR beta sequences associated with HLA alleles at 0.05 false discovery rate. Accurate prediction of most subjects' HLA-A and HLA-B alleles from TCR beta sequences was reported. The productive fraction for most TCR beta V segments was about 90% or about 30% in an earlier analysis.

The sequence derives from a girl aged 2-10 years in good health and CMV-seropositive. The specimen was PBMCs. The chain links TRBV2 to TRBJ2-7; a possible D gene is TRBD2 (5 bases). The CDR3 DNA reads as TGTGCCAGCAGTGGGAGTAGCGTCTACGAGCAGTACTTC. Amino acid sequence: CASSGSSVYEQYF. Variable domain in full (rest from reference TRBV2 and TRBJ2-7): EPEVTQTPSHQVTQMGQEVILRCVPISNHLYFYWYRQILGQKVEFLVSFYNNEISEKSEIFDDQFSVERPDGSNFTLKIRSTKLEDSAMYFCASSGSSVYEQYFGPGTRLTVT.